Below, one TCR beta chain is given with its context. Looked up from germline, CDR1 is SGHTA and CDR2 is FQGTGA. The CDR3 sequence is 14 residues long. Between the trimmed V and J ends, which lost 0 bases and 1 base, there was a span of 6 bases. This record comes from a study of blood T cell repertoires in COVID-19. Some clones are missing from TCRdb's copy, which holds only in-frame ones; the method was immunoSEQ multiplex PCR. The sample carries about 150,000 clones, around 90% recorded once. The chain has TRBV7-3 and TRBJ1-2; perhaps TRBD1 as D (5 bases). Sequencing was carried out using peripheral blood. The receptor's source is a middle-aged man with acute or convalescent COVID-19. CDR3 region: CASSLTGRNYGYTF. CDR3 sequence (DNA): TGTGCCAGCAGCTTAACGGGGCGTAACTATGGCTACACCTTC.